The 20 T cell receptor beta chains below come from one sample, sequenced in a study of T-cell reconstitution after alpha-beta-depleted transplantation in children. Unique molecular identifiers were incorporated during preparation of the TCRbeta library. MiXCR was run by TCRdb on the PCR reads, yielding one entry per CDR3 protein. Of some 310,000 distinct CDR3 sequences listed, around 20% were seen once; the top ten hold approximately 9.9%. Here the sequenced sample was PBMCs, mostly from graft donor cells, taken 180 days after TCRalphabeta/CD19-depleted stem cell transplant. The origin of the receptors is a male patient younger than 18 who had a stem cell transplant for acute lymphoblastic leukemia, so the T cells may come from the graft donor.

The gene calls are TRBV12-3 or TRBV12-4 and TRBJ2-7; D not certain. The CDR3 extends over 13 amino acids. Trimming cost V 0 bases and J 2 bases, with 5 bases left between them. CDR3 sequence reads: CASSLATPYEQYF. The CDR3 DNA reads TGTGCCAGCAGTTTAGCCACCCCCTACGAGCAGTACTTC.

The genes are TRBV11-2 and TRBJ2-3; no firm D call. CDR3 length equals 12 residues. Germline loops: CDR1 SGHAT, CDR2 FQNNGV. V shed 4 bases and J shed 6 bases, with 8 bases lying between them. For the CDR3, the DNA is TGTGCCAGCAGCTCCGATAGGGATACGCAGTATTTT. This sequence encodes CASSSDRDTQYF.

This clonotype was seen more than once but under ten times. DNA of the CDR3: TGTGCCAGCAGTGAGGGACTAGCGGCCCAGGAGCAGTTCTTC. Translated, it gives CASSEGLAAQEQFF. The J gene is TRBJ2-1, the V gene TRBV6-1, with 11 nucleotides matching TRBD2. Germline V gene sequence: CDR1 MNHNS, CDR2 SASEGT. The CDR3 is 14 residues long. The trim removed 3 bases at V and 10 bases at J, leaving 5 bases unmatched.

This clonotype was seen more than once but under ten times. This sequence joins TRBV6-1 and TRBJ2-7; D possibly corresponds to TRBD2 (6 bases). Germline CDR1 is MNHNS and CDR2 is SASEGT. The CDR3 is 16 residues long. V was clipped by 5 bases and J by 2 bases, with 19 bases between them. CDR3: CASSRTRDWAAYEQYF. The DNA of the CDR3 is TGTGCCAGCAGTCGTACCCGGGACTGGGCGGCCTACGAGCAGTACTTC.

This clonotype occurred a few times. The chain carries TRBV21-1 and TRBJ2-7; the table assigns TRBD1, which was not confirmed against the DNA. TRBV21-1 is tagged as a pseudogene. The CDR3 spans 11 residues. DNA for the CDR3: TGTGCCAGCAGCATACAGGGTGAGCAGTACTTC. Translating it yields CASSIQGEQYF.

There are a few counts of this clonotype. The rearrangement links TRBV7-9 to TRBJ1-5; D ambiguous. The CDR3 runs 15 residues. Germline CDR1 reads SEHNR; CDR2 reads FQNEAQ (reference sequence). With 0 bases removed from V and 1 base from J, the gap between germline ends came to 7 bases. The CDR3 DNA follows: TGTGCCAGCAGCTTAGCGGGAAGGAGCAATCAGCCCCAGCATTTT. Translation: CASSLAGRSNQPQHF.

In nucleotides, the CDR3 is TGCGCCAGCAGCTTGGTTGATAATGAAAAACTGTTTTTT. Translating gives CASSLVDNEKLFF. This chain joins TRBV5-1 and TRBJ1-4; D remains ambiguous. This CDR3 comprises 13 residues. V gave up 0 bases and J gave up 4 bases, with 4 bases separating them. Germline-derived CDR1 and CDR2 are SGHRS and YFSETQ.

Only a few counts were recorded for this clonotype. The rearrangement uses TRBV18 and TRBJ2-1; weak D call: TRBD1 (6 bases). This CDR3 spans 14 amino acids. Germline CDR1 KGHSH, CDR2 LQKENI. Trimming took 3 bases from V and 3 from J, leaving 9 bases between them. The CDR3 is CASSPVGGYNEQFF. In DNA, the CDR3 is TGTGCCAGCTCACCGGTAGGGGGCTACAATGAGCAGTTCTTC.

The chain links TRBV5-1 to TRBJ2-1; 9 bases match TRBD2. The junction had 8 bases not matched to a gene; V was cut back by 4 bases and J by 6 bases. The V gene's germline CDR1 is SGHRS and CDR2 YFSETQ. The CDR3 sequence is 15 residues long. Here the CDR3 reads CASSGGGTSINEQFF. The CDR3 DNA sequence: TGCGCCAGCAGCGGAGGGGGGACTAGCATCAATGAGCAGTTCTTC.

This chain links TRBV4-2 with TRBJ2-1, with 10 positions matching TRBD2. The length of the CDR3 is 16 residues. The V gene's germline CDR1 is LGHNA and CDR2 YNFKEQ. With 3 bases clipped from V and 8 bases from J, the junction kept 10 bases outside the gene matches. The CDR3 region has the DNA TGTGCCAGCAGCCACGCAGCACTAGCGGGATACGATGAGCAGTTCTTC. Protein: CASSHAALAGYDEQFF.

There are a few counts of this clonotype. This chain uses TRBV5-1 with TRBJ2-7, with D perhaps matching TRBD2 (6 bases). The CDR3 has 14 amino acids. Germline loops: CDR1 SGHRS, CDR2 YFSETQ. Trimming stripped 0 bases from V and 5 bases from J, with 12 bases between. The DNA of the CDR3 is TGCGCCAGCAGCTTGGGGAGGGGAGGCAACGAGCAGTACTTC. Residues: CASSLGRGGNEQYF.

The rearrangement uses TRBV5-1 and TRBJ2-7, with D uncertain. Trimming left V 4 bases short and J 0 bases short, with 11 bases between. Germline values: CDR1 SGHRS, CDR2 YFSETQ. The CDR3 is 14 residues long. The DNA for the CDR3 is TGCGCCAGCAGCCTCGTGGATCCCTCCTACGAGCAGTACTTC. Translated, it gives CASSLVDPSYEQYF. Supplemented by reference TRBV5-1 and TRBJ2-7, the full variable domain reads KAGVTQTPRYLIKTRGQQVTLSCSPISGHRSVSWYQQTPGQGLQFLFEYFSETQRNKGNFPGRFSGRQFSNSRSEMNVSTLELGDSALYLCASSLVDPSYEQYFGPGTRLTVT.

Worth noting for this clonotype: This clone may be a read error of a much larger clone one base away. The chain carries TRBV7-9 and TRBJ2-1; 7 nucleotides match TRBD1. Germline V gene sequence: CDR1 SEHNR, CDR2 FQNEAQ (reference sequence). Trimming removed 4 bases from V and 5 bases from J; junction bases left unmatched: 5. There are 14 residues in the CDR3. The CDR3 nucleotides read TGTGCCAGCAGCTCGGGACAGCTGAACAATGAGCAGTTCTTC. Its protein is CASSSGQLNNEQFF.

This clonotype occurred a few times. CDR3 amino acids: CASSLRAGTSYEQYF. The CDR3 nucleotides are TGTGCCAGCAGCTTAAGGGCGGGGACCTCCTACGAGCAGTACTTC. This sequence joins TRBV7-9 and TRBJ2-7; D possibly corresponds to TRBD2 (6 bases). Between the trimmed V and J ends, which lost 2 bases and 0 bases, there was a span of 11 bases. CDR1 is SEHNR, CDR2 FQNEAQ, per germline (reference sequence). CDR3 size: 15 residues.

This clonotype was counted only a few times. The CDR3, as DNA: TGTGCCAGCAGCTTAGTAGGGTACGGATACGGAAACACCATATATTTT. This translates into CASSLVGYGYGNTIYF. This chain uses TRBV7-9 with TRBJ1-3, with D unresolved. With 1 base removed from V and 4 bases from J, the gap between germline ends came to 14 bases. This CDR3 has 16 amino acids. Per the germline V gene, CDR1 is SEHNR and CDR2 is FQNEAQ (reference sequence).

The chain uses TRBV4-1 and TRBJ1-2; 11 nucleotides line up with TRBD1. CDR1 is MGHRA and CDR2 is YSYEKL in the germline V gene. With V trimmed by 4 bases and J by 2 bases, 9 bases remained unmatched. The CDR3 has 17 amino acids. CDR3 sequence (DNA): TGCGCCAGCAGCCTCCGGACAGGGGGCTCGGGGAACTATGGCTACACCTTC. Its protein product is CASSLRTGGSGNYGYTF.

The chain joins TRBV5-1 to TRBJ2-2; D not resolved. V was clipped by 9 bases and J by 15 bases, with 18 bases between them. This CDR3 comprises 11 residues. From germline, CDR1 is SGHRS and CDR2 YFSETQ. CDR3 in amino acids: CATLNVGKMFF. Written as DNA, the CDR3 is TGCGCCACCCTAAACGTGGGGAAAATGTTTTTT.

This sequence joins TRBV6-5 and TRBJ1-2; 7 bases align to TRBD1. The CDR3 runs to 14 residues. The germline CDR1 and CDR2 sequences are MNHEY and SVGAGI. Trimming at V came to 2 bases and at J to 4 bases, leaving 4 bases not matched to a gene. The CDR3 DNA is TGTGCCAGCAGTTACCCGGACAGGTTCTATGGCTACACCTTC. It encodes CASSYPDRFYGYTF.

The genes are TRBV9 and TRBJ1-3; TRBD1 matches at 9 bases. V lost 4 bases and J lost 2; bases outside the gene matches: 4. Germline loops: CDR1 SGDLS, CDR2 YYNGEE. CDR3 length: 15 amino acids. The CDR3 is CASSTTGGPGNTIYF. In nucleotides, the CDR3 is TGTGCCAGCAGCACTACAGGGGGCCCTGGAAACACCATATATTTT.

This clonotype was observed a handful of times. The V gene is TRBV7-9, the J gene TRBJ1-5; D may be TRBD1 (5 bases). V shed 2 bases and J shed 0 bases, with 8 bases lying between them. The CDR3 consists of 15 residues. Per the germline V gene, CDR1 is SEHNR and CDR2 is FQNEAQ (reference sequence). The CDR3 region is CASSLYQGSNQPQHF. DNA of the CDR3: TGTGCCAGCAGCTTATACCAGGGTAGCAATCAGCCCCAGCATTTT.